Sequencing of this T cell receptor beta chain was carried out in a study of human T cells and chemical hapten exposure. Using its own MiXCR run on the RACE reads, TCRdb lists one record per CDR3 protein. The top ten hold approximately 1.2% of the sample, which has 270,000 or so distinct CDR3 sequences, around 7.7% seen once. Findings and caveats of the study: Relative to controls, expanded TCRs formed significantly more large CDR3 similarity clusters.

This clonotype was seen only a few times. Its antigen is still unknown. As for time point: pre-sensitization, week 0. Treatment meaning: therapeutic diphenylcyclopropenone sensitization with weekly scalp DPC. CDR1 and CDR2 (germline): DFQATT, SNEGSKA (reference sequence). CDR3 length: 15 amino acids. Between the trimmed V and J ends, which lost 3 bases and 4 bases, there was a span of 16 bases. The material was whole blood, obtained in connection with sensitization to the hapten diphenylcyclopropenone (DPC). The receptor's source is a man between 18 and 29 years old with alopecia areata. Some clones in this sample may be carry-over from other donors' samples. The chain links TRBV20-1 to TRBJ2-4; D is ambiguous. CDR3: CSASIPGALKNIQYF. DNA for the CDR3: TGCAGTGCTAGCATACCGGGCGCGCTAAAAAACATTCAGTACTTC.